This is a list of T cell receptor beta chains from one sample in a study of Graves' ophthalmopathy and Graves' hyperthyroidism. One entry per CDR3 protein results from TCRdb running MiXCR on the multiplex PCR reads. The sample records about 160,000 distinct CDR3 sequences, around two fifths being singletons. Material for sequencing was peripheral blood. The receptors stem from a man aged 25 to 40 with Graves' ophthalmopathy. The CDR3 runs from the conserved cysteine through the conserved F or W. Each record gives: D gene, clone size, V gene, J gene, CDR3 DNA, CDR3 protein. D genes are given only for firm matches. Some rows have no size entry. The others give once, few or many, or a class for an expanded clone.

TRBD2	many	TRBV7-2	TRBJ2-5	TGTGCCAGCAGCGCGACTAGCGGAGAAGAGACCCAGTACTTC	CASSATSGEETQYF
TRBD2	many	TRBV11-3	TRBJ2-5	TGTGCCAGCAGCTATCTAGCGGGGCAAGAGACCCAGTACTTC	CASSYLAGQETQYF
TRBD1	-	TRBV6-2/TRBV6-3	TRBJ1-2	TGTGCCAGCGCGTCCAGGGGGACAGGGGGCGCGAGGGATTTTGGCTACACCTTC	CASASRGTGGARDFGYTF
-	many	TRBV10-3	TRBJ2-4	TGTGCCATCAGTGACGCAGGGGCGGCCAAAAACATTCAGTACTTC	CAISDAGAAKNIQYF
TRBD2	-	TRBV6-1	TRBJ2-7	TGTGCCAGCAGCGAAGGGAGCGGGAGTTCTTACGAGCAGTACTTC	CASSEGSGSSYEQYF
-	-	TRBV12-5	TRBJ1-1	TGTGCTAGTGGTTTGGTAAGGGGGACGTGGGGCACTGAAGCTTTCTTT	CASGLVRGTWGTEAFF
-	many	TRBV5-1	TRBJ1-6	TGCGCCAGCAGCTTTGGACAGCGATTTAATTCACCCCTCCACTTT	CASSFGQRFNSPLHF
-	many	TRBV12-3/TRBV12-4	TRBJ1-2	TGTGCCAGCAGTTTTCGGAGAGACTATGGCTACACCTTC	CASSFRRDYGYTF
-	many	TRBV20-1	TRBJ2-5	TGCAGTGCTACCAAACCGGGAGAGGAGACCCAGTACTTC	CSATKPGEETQYF
-	many	TRBV2	TRBJ2-7	TGTGCCACCGAGCCACTTAGTGGGTTGAAGTACTTC	CATEPLSGLKYF
-	-	TRBV20-1	TRBJ1-5	TGCAGTGCTAGTGCAACTCATAATCAGCCCCAGCATTTT	CSASATHNQPQHF
-	many	TRBV7-4	TRBJ1-2	TGTGCCAGCAGCTTAGCTGGGTCGTTGGGCCCGTATGGCTACACCTTC	CASSLAGSLGPYGYTF
-	-	TRBV28	TRBJ2-7	TGTGCCAGCAGAGGGGACCGCTACGAGCAGTACTTC	CASRGDRYEQYF
-	many	TRBV12-5	TRBJ2-5	TGTGCTAGTGCCGGGGGGCTGCATATCGAGACCCAGTACTTC	CASAGGLHIETQYF
-	few	TRBV12-3/TRBV12-4	TRBJ2-5	TGTGCCAGCAGTGTCCCTGAAAATCAAGAGACCCAGTACTTC	CASSVPENQETQYF
-	-	TRBV5-1	TRBJ2-2	TGCGCCAGCAGTCCGTTCGGAGGCGTAGGCACCGGGGAGCTGTTTTTT	CASSPFGGVGTGELFF
-	-	TRBV7-6	TRBJ1-5	TGTGCCAGCAGCGGTAATAGCAATCAGCCCCAGCATTTT	CASSGNSNQPQHF
TRBD2	few	TRBV12-3/TRBV12-4	TRBJ2-7	TGTGCCAGCAGTTTACTAGCGGGAGCTGACGAGCAGTACTTC	CASSLLAGADEQYF
-	-	TRBV6-2/TRBV6-3	TRBJ1-2	TGTGCCAGCAGACCATCCGGCCAGGGGCTTAACTATGGCTACACCTTC	CASRPSGQGLNYGYTF
-	-	TRBV30	TRBJ2-5	TGTGCCTGGAGTGTCGGGGGAGGAAGTTGGACCCAGTACTTC	CAWSVGGGSWTQYF
-	-	TRBV28	TRBJ1-5	TGTGCCAGCAGTTATACAGGGTCGCCCCAGCATTTT	CASSYTGSPQHF
-	-	TRBV28	TRBJ1-1	TGTGCCAGCACCTCGGGGGGCTTAGCTTTCTTT	CASTSGGLAFF
-	-	TRBV6-5	TRBJ2-7	TGTGCCAGCAGTTACTCGACGAGGGGACGGCAATACGAGCAGTACTTC	CASSYSTRGRQYEQYF
TRBD1	-	TRBV20-1	TRBJ2-5	TGCAGTGCTAGAGAGACAGGGGCGTTCCAAGAGACCCAGTACTTC	CSARETGAFQETQYF
TRBD2	many	TRBV28	TRBJ2-7	TGTGCCGCAACGTCTAGCGGGAGTAGGTACGAGCAGTACTTC	CAATSSGSRYEQYF
TRBD2	-	TRBV6-2/TRBV6-3	TRBJ2-3	TGTGCCAGCAGTTACTCTGGCAGGGAGGCTAGCGGGAGTGATACGCAGTATTTT	CASSYSGREASGSDTQYF